These 17 T cell receptor beta chains were sequenced from one sample in a study of shared clonotypes between healthy human individuals. Method: immunoSEQ multiplex PCR; TCRdb's copy keeps in-frame clones and lacks some. The sample has 2,100,000 or so clones, more than 90% seen once. The sequenced sample consisted of naive CD4+ T cells sorted from blood. This sample's subset: CD45RA+ positively selected. The receptors were sampled from a man between 18 and 35 years old in good health.

As DNA, the CDR3 is TGTGCCAGCCTCGAAGAGGGGGAGCCCAAAAACATTCAGTACTTC. Translating it yields CASLEEGEPKNIQYF. V is TRBV21-1 and J is TRBJ2-4; TRBD1 is taken as the D call from the table, unchecked against the DNA. TRBV21-1 is shown as a pseudogene. The CDR3 has 15 amino acids.

The DNA for the CDR3 is TGTGCCAGCAGCTACAATCGGATGTCCCAGCACTACGAGCAGTACTTC. The encoded protein is CASSYNRMSQHYEQYF. V is TRBV21-1 and J is TRBJ2-7. TRBV21-1 is a known pseudogene. The CDR3 is 16 residues long.

V usage is TRBV7-6 and J usage is TRBJ2-2; 7 bases agree with TRBD1. Losses at the gene ends were 1 base for V and 6 bases for J; bases not matched to a gene: 5. The CDR3 contains 15 residues. Germline V lookup: CDR1 SGHVS, CDR2 FNYEAQ. DNA of the CDR3: TGTGCCAGCAGCTTAGTCACAGGGGCCCCCGGGGAGCTGTTTTTT. Amino acid sequence: CASSLVTGAPGELFF.

The chain joins TRBV6-5 to TRBJ1-3, with 8 bases matching TRBD1. V gave up 0 bases and J gave up 1 base; unmatched junction bases: 2. CDR3 length: 16 amino acids. Per the germline V gene, CDR1 is MNHEY and CDR2 is SVGAGI. For the CDR3, the DNA is TGTGCCAGCAGTTACTCCAGGGGGCTATCTGGAAACACCATATATTTT. This codes for CASSYSRGLSGNTIYF.

The rearrangement links TRBV28 to TRBJ2-3; 9 nucleotides match TRBD2. The germline CDR1 and CDR2 sequences are MDHEN and SYDVKM. With 10 bases clipped from V and 6 bases from J, the junction kept 8 bases outside the gene matches. This CDR3 is built from 13 residues. This CDR3 is CATGAGGADTQYF. The CDR3 DNA sequence: TGTGCCACCGGAGCGGGGGGAGCGGATACGCAGTATTTT.

Comments on this clone: Other DNA sequences of this sample code for an identical CDR3. The CDR3 loop is CSVAVSYEQYF. The CDR3 coding sequence is TGCAGCGTGGCGGTCTCCTACGAGCAGTACTTC. This chain links TRBV29-1 with TRBJ2-7; D call uncertain. CDR3 length: 11 residues. Trimming pared 6 bases from V and 0 bases from J, leaving 6 bases between. Germline V gene sequence: CDR1 SQVTM, CDR2 ANQGSEA.

The rearrangement joins TRBV7-9 to TRBJ2-1; the D is unclear. Trimming cost V 1 base and J 7 bases, with 8 bases left between them. The CDR3 runs to 13 residues. Germline CDR1 and CDR2: SEHNR and FQNEAQ (reference sequence). The CDR3 sequence: CASSLVSSNEQFF. The DNA of the CDR3 is TGTGCCAGCAGCTTAGTTAGTTCAAATGAGCAGTTCTTC.

With respect to this clone: This sample includes further DNA sequences coding for the same CDR3. The chain couples TRBV5-1 to TRBJ1-1; no clear D. V was pared by 0 bases and J by 0 bases, with 6 bases between. Germline CDR1 and CDR2: SGHRS and YFSETQ. This CDR3 has 14 residues. The CDR3 region is CASSLDSLNTEAFF. The DNA of the CDR3 is TGCGCCAGCAGCTTGGACAGTCTGAACACTGAAGCTTTCTTT.

The chain is built from TRBV6-5 and TRBJ1-2; D is uncertain. The CDR3 covers 13 residues. Germline CDR1 reads MNHEY; CDR2 reads SVGAGI. V was shortened by 4 bases and J by 3 bases, with 9 bases between the two germline ends. As DNA, the CDR3 is TGTGCCAGCAGTTCACAGAGTTACTATGGCTACACCTTC. Translation gives CASSSQSYYGYTF.

V gene TRBV10-3 combines with J gene TRBJ2-1, with D unclear. CDR3 length equals 13 residues. Germline values: CDR1 ENHRY, CDR2 SYGVKD. V was trimmed by 8 bases and J by 8 bases, leaving 16 bases between them. This CDR3 reads CAISPKERYEQFF. CDR3 DNA: TGTGCCATCTCCCCTAAGGAACGGTATGAGCAGTTCTTC.

The CDR3 bases are TGTGCCAGCAGTTTGGACAGGGTTAGGACTGAAGCTTTCTTT. It specifies CASSLDRVRTEAFF. The gene calls are TRBV2 and TRBJ1-1, with TRBD1 matching 8 bases. The germline V gene encodes CDR1 SNHLY and CDR2 FYNNEI. The CDR3 is 14 residues long. Trimming removed 5 bases from V and 5 bases from J; junction bases left unmatched: 7.

About this clone itself: This CDR3 is also generated by other DNA sequences in the sample. The chain combines TRBV6-6 with TRBJ2-7, with D possibly called TRBD1 or TRBD2 (6 bases each). This CDR3 has 14 amino acids. The V and J ends lost 6 bases and 0 bases respectively, with 12 bases between them. Germline assignment: CDR1 MNHNY and CDR2 SVGAGI (reference sequence). As DNA, the CDR3 is TGTGCCAGCAGCCTGGGGGGCAGCTCCTACGAGCAGTACTTC. It specifies CASSLGGSSYEQYF.

The V and J genes are TRBV30 and TRBJ2-2, with 11 nucleotides matching TRBD2. The germline CDR1 and CDR2 sequences are GTSNPN and SVGIG (reference sequence). CDR3 length equals 16 residues. The junction had 3 bases not matched to a gene; V was cut back by 1 base and J by 2 bases. The CDR3 protein is CAWSAGTSGNTGELFF. The CDR3, as DNA: TGTGCCTGGAGTGCAGGGACTAGCGGTAACACCGGGGAGCTGTTTTTT.

The chain employs TRBV4-3 and TRBJ2-6; no clear D gene. V dropped 0 bases and J dropped 2 bases, with 8 bases sitting between them. Germline CDR1 is LGHNA and CDR2 is YSLEER. CDR3 size: 16 residues. The CDR3 coding sequence is TGCGCCAGCAGCCAAGAAAAGGGAACTGGGGCCAACGTCCTGACTTTC. It yields the protein CASSQEKGTGANVLTF.

The rearrangement joins TRBV6-1 to TRBJ2-1, with TRBD2 as a possible D gene (5 bases). V shed 9 bases and J shed 9 bases, with 15 bases lying between them. The CDR3 totals 12 residues. CDR1 is MNHNS, CDR2 SASEGT, per germline. The CDR3 DNA sequence: TGTGCCAGTCGACTCAGTCTAGCTGAGCAGTTCTTC. It is translated as CASRLSLAEQFF.

V is TRBV10-2 and J is TRBJ1-1; the D gene is possibly TRBD1 (6 bases). The CDR3 consists of 17 residues. The germline CDR1 and CDR2 sequences are WSHSY and SAAADI. V gave up 0 bases and J gave up 8 bases, with 22 bases separating them. The CDR3 DNA follows: TGCGCCAGCAGTGAGTCGGGGCAGGGGCCACTGGGAGTCGAAGCTTTCTTT. As protein: CASSESGQGPLGVEAFF.

The chain combines TRBV6-1 with TRBJ1-5; D is ambiguous. The CDR3 totals 10 residues. Trimming took off 3 bases at V and 7 bases at J, with 1 base between the two ends. Germline CDR1 reads MNHNS; CDR2 reads SASEGT. CDR3 DNA: TGTGCCAGCAGTGAGCAGCCCCAGCATTTT. It encodes CASSEQPQHF.